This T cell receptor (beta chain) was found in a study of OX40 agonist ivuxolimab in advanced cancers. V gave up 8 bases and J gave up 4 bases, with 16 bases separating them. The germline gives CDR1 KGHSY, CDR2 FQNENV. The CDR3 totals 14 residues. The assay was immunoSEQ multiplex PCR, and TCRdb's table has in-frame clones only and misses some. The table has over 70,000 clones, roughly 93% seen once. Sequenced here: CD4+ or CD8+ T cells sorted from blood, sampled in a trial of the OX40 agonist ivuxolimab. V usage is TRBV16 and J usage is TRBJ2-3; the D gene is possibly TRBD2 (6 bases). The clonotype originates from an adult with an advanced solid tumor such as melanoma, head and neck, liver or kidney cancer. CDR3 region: CASGLGGDPDTQYF. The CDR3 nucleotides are TGTGCCAGCGGATTGGGGGGAGACCCAGATACGCAGTATTTT.